This record looks at one T cell receptor (beta chain) sequence and its context. Its antigen is unknown. The entry originates in a study of T cell responses to AZD1222 COVID-19 vaccine. Only in-frame clones appear in the TCRdb table, and some are missing; sequencing was by immunoSEQ multiplex PCR. The sample records 150,000 or so clones, 91% being singletons. The V end was cut by 4 bases, the J end by 0 bases, with 18 bases between. This CDR3 is 18 amino acids long. Germline loops: CDR1 LGHDT, CDR2 YNNKEL (reference sequence). Study-wide results and caveats: White British donors predominated, females outnumbered males, and clonal diversity was possibly underestimated.

The sample consisted of peripheral blood, taken on day 0 of AZD1222 vaccination. The gene calls are TRBV3-1 (or the pseudogene TRBV3-2) and TRBJ2-2; the D gene is possibly TRBD2 (6 bases). The clonotype comes from an adult in good health. The CDR3 DNA reads TGTGCCAGCAGCCCACCCTGGAGTAGCGGCACGAACACCGGGGAGCTGTTTTTT. This encodes CASSPPWSSGTNTGELFF.